These 15 T cell receptor beta chains originate from one sample sequenced in a study of blood T cell repertoires in COVID-19. Libraries were prepared by immunoSEQ multiplex PCR; TCRdb keeps only in-frame clonotypes and omits some of them. The table records approximately 400,000 clones, approximately 90% of them present only once. The sequencing input was PBMCs or T cells enriched from blood (not recorded which). The source is a woman younger than 35 who had recovered from COVID-19.

The chain uses TRBV28 and TRBJ2-5; a weak D match, TRBD1 (6 bases). From germline, CDR1 is MDHEN and CDR2 SYDVKM. Trimming removed 6 bases at V and 2 bases at J, with 16 bases between. CDR3 length: 15 amino acids. The CDR3 is CASSSRDTRQETQYF. Here the CDR3 DNA reads TGTGCCAGCAGCTCCCGGGACACCCGGCAAGAGACCCAGTACTTC.

V and J are TRBV12-5 and TRBJ1-3; tentative D call: TRBD1 (5 bases). The germline CDR1 and CDR2 sequences are LGHNT and FRNRAP. This CDR3 region has 16 residues. V was clipped by 10 bases and J by 4 bases, with 23 bases between them. CDR3 sequence: CATNFNQGTVGNTIYF. CDR3 bases: TGTGCTACAAACTTCAACCAGGGTACCGTAGGAAACACCATATATTTT.

This sequence joins TRBV6-6 and TRBJ2-1; TRBD1 matches at 8 bases. V shed 5 bases and J 7 bases; nucleotides not matched to a gene: 7. CDR3 length: 14 residues. Per the germline V gene, CDR1 is MNHNY and CDR2 is SVGAGI (reference sequence). The CDR3 sequence: CASSGQGPPNEQFF. CDR3 bases: TGTGCCAGCAGTGGACAGGGACCCCCGAATGAGCAGTTCTTC.

Comment on this clone: The same CDR3 can be traced to other DNA sequences in this sample. V and J are TRBV18 and TRBJ1-1, with D tentatively TRBD1 (6 bases). V shed 5 bases and J shed 5 bases, with 12 bases lying between them. The CDR3 contains 13 residues. CDR1 is KGHSH and CDR2 is LQKENI in the germline V gene. The CDR3 coding sequence is TGTGCCAGCTCAGCACAGGGAGAGACTGAAGCTTTCTTT. The encoded protein is CASSAQGETEAFF.

The chain carries TRBV18 and TRBJ2-5; 7 nucleotides line up with TRBD1. The ends lost 3 bases at V and 2 bases at J; junction bases unmatched: 12. The length of the CDR3 is 17 residues. Germline V lookup: CDR1 KGHSH, CDR2 LQKENI. The CDR3 bases are TGTGCCAGCTCACCCTCCTCCGACAGGGAGCTACAAGAGACCCAGTACTTC. It specifies CASSPSSDRELQETQYF.

The rearrangement joins TRBV16 to TRBJ2-7; no firm D call. Per the germline V gene, CDR1 is KGHSY and CDR2 is FQNENV. Trimming removed 0 bases at V and 6 bases at J, with 15 bases between. This CDR3 has 15 amino acids. CDR3 sequence (DNA): TGTGCCAGCAGCCAATCTGGCGGCCTTTCGTCCGAGCAGTACTTC. Translated: CASSQSGGLSSEQYF.

The chain links TRBV5-1 to TRBJ1-4; 10 bases match TRBD1. This CDR3 is built from 16 residues. With V trimmed by 4 bases and J by 4 bases, 7 bases remained unmatched. Germline values: CDR1 SGHRS, CDR2 YFSETQ. The CDR3: CASSGGTGALNEKLFF. DNA for the CDR3: TGCGCCAGCAGCGGCGGGACAGGGGCTCTTAATGAAAAACTGTTTTTT.

This clone has just a few counts. In DNA form, the CDR3 reads TGTGCCAGCAGCCCCTCAAGCGGCTCTGGAAACACCATATATTTT. Protein: CASSPSSGSGNTIYF. The rearrangement links TRBV7-2 to TRBJ1-3; D not resolved. Germline CDR1 reads SGHTA; CDR2 reads FQGNSA. The CDR3 sequence is 15 residues long. V lost 5 bases and J 0 bases, leaving 11 bases between the germline ends.

The V gene is TRBV7-9, the J gene TRBJ1-1; 7 bases agree with TRBD1. Trimming removed 1 base from V and 6 bases from J; junction bases left unmatched: 20. In germline, CDR1 is SEHNR, CDR2 FQNEAQ (reference sequence). The CDR3 is 19 amino acids. CDR3 coding DNA: TGTGCCAGCAGCTTAGGGGGTGTTTACAGAGGGGGCAAACTCTCTGAAGCTTTCTTT. Amino acids: CASSLGGVYRGGKLSEAFF.

V and J are TRBV28 and TRBJ2-3; 12 nucleotides align to TRBD1. The CDR3 covers 17 residues. CDR1 is MDHEN and CDR2 is SYDVKM in the germline V gene. J gave up 6 bases and V 2 bases, and 9 bases lay outside the gene matches. The CDR3 DNA reads TGTGCCAGCAGTTTACGTCCGGGACAGGGGGCTGCGGATACGCAGTATTTT. Protein product: CASSLRPGQGAADTQYF.

This rearrangement joins TRBV4-2 to TRBJ2-1; 8 bases are a match to TRBD2. Germline CDR1 reads LGHNA; CDR2 reads YNFKEQ. After removal of 0 bases from V and 8 bases from J, the junction contained 9 bases not matched to a gene. The CDR3 sequence is 16 residues long. CDR3 DNA sequence: TGTGCCAGCAGCCAAGACCCCCTAGCGGGTGGGGATGAGCAGTTCTTC. Residues: CASSQDPLAGGDEQFF.

J is TRBJ1-2 and V is TRBV6-5, with unresolved D. Germline V lookup: CDR1 MNHEY, CDR2 SVGAGI. Trimming took 6 bases from V and 6 from J, leaving 14 bases between them. This CDR3 comprises 13 residues. The CDR3 DNA reads TGTGCCAGCAGCGTCTCTCTCCTAGATGGCTACACCTTC. This gives the protein CASSVSLLDGYTF.

The chain carries TRBV5-4 and TRBJ1-1; D uncertain. V was cut by 3 bases and J by 5 bases, with 20 bases left in between. This CDR3 is 16 amino acids long. Germline values: CDR1 SGHNT, CDR2 YYREEE (reference sequence). CDR3 nucleotide sequence: TGTGCCAGCAGCTCTCCAGAGGGCTCCTCAGGTACTGAAGCTTTCTTT. As protein: CASSSPEGSSGTEAFF.

The chain uses TRBV27 and TRBJ1-4; a possible D gene is TRBD1 (6 bases). The CDR3 extends over 15 amino acids. Trimming took 6 bases from V and 7 from J, leaving 18 bases between them. Germline V gene data show CDR1 as MNHEY and CDR2 as SMNVEV (reference sequence). CDR3 amino acids: CASRTVQGLGEKLFF. In nucleotides, the CDR3 is TGTGCCAGCAGAACCGTACAGGGTCTGGGTGAAAAACTGTTTTTT.

CDR3 DNA sequence: TGTGCCAGCAGCCCTCGGACAGGGCGGGACATTCAGTACTTC. This translates into CASSPRTGRDIQYF. The V gene is TRBV5-8, the J gene TRBJ2-4; TRBD1 aligns across 8 bases. The CDR3 covers 14 residues. V lost 4 bases and J lost 8; bases outside the gene matches: 8. CDR1 and CDR2 from the germline V gene are SGHTS and YDEGEE.